A selection of T cell receptor beta chains follows, all from one sample in a study of OX40 agonist ivuxolimab in advanced cancers. Produced via immunoSEQ multiplex PCR; TCRdb's table is partial and in-frame only. Of fewer than 90,000 clones in the sample, approximately 90% were seen once. The starting material was CD4+ or CD8+ T cells sorted from blood, obtained in a trial of the OX40 agonist ivuxolimab. Every receptor here comes from an adult with an advanced solid tumor such as melanoma, head and neck, liver or kidney cancer. Both conserved end residues are trimmed from each CDR3. The D gene is left open where the match is weak. Only some rows state a clone size, as once, few, many or a class for expanded clones.

d_call v_call clone_size cdr3_aa
TRBD2 TRBV5-5 . ASNGAWTSGLHEQF
TRBD2 TRBV6-1 . ASSEARAAGVKRTQY
. TRBV5-4 few ASSPGGADEKLF
. TRBV6-1 . ASSEQPAYEQY
. TRBV7-2 . ASSLARENYGYT
. TRBV2 few AGARGDKTEAF
TRBD2 TRBV11-2 . ASSLDSETSARDTQY
. TRBV7-2 . ASSLGRQYEQY
TRBD2 TRBV2 . ASSPGLANTGELF
. TRBV27 . ASSSPSGNSPLH
TRBD1 TRBV11-3 . ASSLNLTGTATNEKLF
TRBD1 TRBV19 once ASSDRGTNYGYT
TRBD2 TRBV4-3 . ASSQGLAGGTDTQY
. TRBV6-5 . ASSSWSNTEAF
. TRBV6-5 . ASSYSVPSNQPQH
TRBD1 TRBV29-1 once SVERRTGTGANVLT
. TRBV10-3 . AINPTDNYGYT
TRBD2 TRBV6-1 . ASSEPAGGDEQY
. TRBV5-6 . ASSPWDTALGEQY
. TRBV6-6 . ASSHPGKTQY
TRBD2 TRBV11-3 . ASSPGLATNNEQF
. TRBV5-4 . ASSLAKGMSTDTQY
TRBD1 TRBV12-5 . ASGLGTGSGNTIY
. TRBV6-5 once ASSYGGRDQPQH
. TRBV19 . ASRKEASYEQY
. TRBV11-3 . ASSLSYGGGEQY
TRBD1 TRBV11-2 . ASSWTGSYEQY
. TRBV27 . ASSFRGTFRGYT
. TRBV27 . ASSFQTTVGELF
. TRBV18 few ASSQDTGNTIY
. TRBV6-5 . ATGRGSYEQY
. TRBV29-1 . SVAAGGPNEKLF
TRBD1 TRBV4-2 . ASSQVPVWTGELKTQY
TRBD2 TRBV5-1 . ASSLGLAGVGYRETQY
. TRBV28 . ASSSNREANYGYT
TRBD2 TRBV6-5 . ASSPSGGDTGELF
. TRBV7-9 . ASSLGVHEQY
. TRBV5-1 . ASSLGGLAGRDEQF
TRBD2 TRBV7-2 once ASSPSGLAVYEQY
. TRBV7-3 . ASSLTSSYEQY
. TRBV11-3 . ASSLGPPTDTQY
TRBD2 TRBV5-1 . ASSFVAGIETQY